The rows below give T cell receptor beta chains drawn from one sample of a study of blood T cell repertoires in COVID-19. Assay used: immunoSEQ multiplex PCR; TCRdb lists only in-frame clones, some missing. The table has approximately 220,000 clones, 65% to 85% seen once; the top ten hold roughly 8.8%. The sample was peripheral blood. The receptors here all came from a woman aged 45-65 years with acute or convalescent COVID-19. Each CDR3 is given with its conserved first and last residue. Fields, in order: V gene, J gene, CDR3 protein.

>TRBV5-1|TRBJ1-6
CASRTGQGGSPLHF
>TRBV18|TRBJ2-2
CASSATTGPKNTGELFF
>TRBV3-1/TRBV3-2|TRBJ2-3
CASSQDRREGGTDTQYF
>TRBV5-3|TRBJ1-5
CARSRDRLRNQPQHF
>TRBV30|TRBJ2-3
CASQAGGPTDTQYF
>TRBV13|TRBJ2-2
CASSSPRSGGSRNGELFF
>TRBV28|TRBJ1-4
CASSFGGTNEKLFF
>TRBV9|TRBJ2-3
CASSVGLTSSDTQYF
>TRBV5-1|TRBJ2-7
CASSEPGTTSYEQYF
>TRBV6-5|TRBJ1-6
CASSYYDSPLHF